Listed here is a single TCR beta chain. This clonotype came up a few times. Its target antigen remains unknown. Within one base of it there is no much larger clone, and no base qualities were kept. This entry comes from a study of T cells in Graves' hyperthyroidism and ophthalmopathy (dated by TCRdb to about 2019). In terms of the full investigation: Peripheral blood was collected at initial diagnosis, before any treatment. To identify distinguishing TCR V-J signatures, a discovery cohort of some 99 patients was used, comprising 40 to 45 with Graves' ophthalmopathy and approximately 58 with stable Graves' hyperthyroidism. Whether ophthalmopathy could be predicted prospectively was tested in an independent validation cohort made up of roughly 20 hyperthyroidism patients plus 17 patients who later progressed to ophthalmopathy. The 90 or so discovery patients were randomly split 7:3 into training and test sets. The study also compared thyroid tissue and blood T-cell repertoires from 5 to 7 Graves' hyperthyroidism patients. After sampling, hyperthyroidism patients received methimazole starting at 30 mg daily, and ophthalmopathy patients received high-dose intravenous methylprednisolone. The paper describes TCR Vbeta CDR3 sequencing of 135 peripheral blood samples, made up of about 40 ophthalmopathy patients, more than 70 hyperthyroidism patients and 17 progressor patients. Points the paper makes about the study in general: In validation, the model predicted progression to ophthalmopathy with approximately 71% sensitivity and roughly 72% specificity, a median of around six months before onset. Most expanded thyroid clonotypes (frequency above 0.001) were also detected in blood, suggesting blood repertoires may reflect thyroid immune responses. Sample size was not statistically predetermined, and blinding of investigators to group allocation was not performed. In cross-validation, a model built on a 13 V-J signature told ophthalmopathy apart from stable hyperthyroidism with about 90% sensitivity and 81% to 82% specificity, and in testing the same model reached 80%/75%.

Amplification of TCR beta CDR3 regions was carried out from RNA transcripts. The first round of RT-PCR for the TCR CDR3 was performed with the HTBI primer set and the Qiagen OneStep RT-PCR kit. The libraries were constructed in a second round of multiplex PCR and then size-selected and purified. Libraries were sequenced paired-end with 100 bp reads on an Illumina HiSeq2000. The original pipeline was this. SOAPnuke was used to process the raw data, throwing out any read that contained adapters or uncalled bases, had a mean Phred below 15, or lacked an exact constant-primer or identifier match. High-quality paired reads were merged using COPE v1.2.5, and each unique nucleotide sequence was defined as a clonotype. MiTCR v1.1 was used to align clonotypes to the IMGT TRBV, TRBD and TRBJ reference segments. Analysis was restricted to V-J combinations with a frequency above 0.0001, which covered 98% to 99.2% of repertoires. The TCS score was defined as the ratio of F50 (clonal expansion) to E x V (chaos), calculated using BLOSUM62-based TCRdist between CDR3 peptides within each V-J. Welch's t-statistics and random forest reduced around 520 V-J features to under 15, which were used in a naive Bayes classifier (R e1071). TCRdb trimmed the raw reads at Q25, called clones with MiXCR and kept productive beta chains. Each CDR3 protein appears once, grouped with its most common genes and DNA. Here the V and J calls rest on TCRdb's processing, not on the authors' analysis. For this sample there are about 460,000 distinct CDR3 sequences; 20% to 25% appear just once. Under 55% of the sample is held by the ten biggest clonotypes.

Taken from cysteine to phenylalanine, the CDR3 has 13 residues. Only the CDR3 region is kept as DNA, spanning 39 bases read in frame from base 1. For this chain, trimming is 3 bases at the V end and 5 bases at the J end, and the number of junction bases without a gene match is 4. Looking up the germline V gene (reference sequence) yields CDR1 DFQATT and CDR2 SNEGSKA. Ophthalmopathy patients had moderately to severely active disease, with a Clinical Activity Score of 3 or more, a NOSPECS grade of 4 or more, and a disease duration of less than 3 months. Exclusion was applied to patients with uncontrolled infections, other autoimmune diseases, pregnancy or lactation. Clinical symptoms, serum thyroxine and TRAb, thyroid ultrasound, and orbital computed tomography formed the basis for the diagnoses. PBMCs were isolated from approximately 10 ml of fresh peripheral blood by Ficoll-Paque density gradient centrifugation. Total RNA was extracted with Trizol reagent, and quality was checked on an Agilent 2100 Bioanalyzer.

The sequence joins TRBV20-1 to TRBJ2-3, with 8 bases matching TRBD2. This sequence originates from a woman between 70 and 85 years old with Graves' ophthalmopathy. Specimen: blood. The CDR3 reads as follows: CSASGLAVDTQYF. In nucleotide form, the sequence is TGCAGTGCTAGTGGACTAGCTGTAGATACGCAGTATTTT.